The 10 T cell receptor beta chains listed next were all sequenced from one sample in a study of blood T cell repertoires in COVID-19. Clones were read by immunoSEQ multiplex PCR, and TCRdb kept only the in-frame ones, dropping some. Of 40,000 or so clones listed, roughly 70% are singletons. Sequenced sample: peripheral blood. The source is a man between 65 and 79 years old with COVID-19, enrolled during active disease.

The chain recombines TRBV18 with TRBJ1-2; 7 bases align to TRBD1. Germline V gene data show CDR1 as KGHSH and CDR2 as LQKENI. The CDR3 covers 14 residues. The V and J ends lost 3 bases and 5 bases, in that order; junction bases with no gene match: 6. CDR3: CASSPGSGGYGYTF. Here the CDR3 DNA reads TGTGCCAGCTCACCGGGATCAGGGGGATATGGCTACACCTTC.

The chain links TRBV5-6 to TRBJ2-2; 8 bases line up with TRBD1. Germline trimming cut 3 bases from V and 9 bases from J; bases unmatched to any gene: 7. Per the germline V gene, CDR1 is SGHDT and CDR2 is YYEEEE. This CDR3 has 14 residues. The CDR3 coding sequence is TGTGCCAGCAGCTGGACAGGGAGTCGGCGGGAGCTGTTTTTT. This translates into CASSWTGSRRELFF.

The rearrangement uses TRBV6-6 and TRBJ2-7, with TRBD1 matching 10 bases. CDR1 MNHNY and CDR2 SVGAGI come from the germline V gene (reference sequence). Trimming cost V 5 bases and J 2 bases; bases outside gene matches: 12. The CDR3 has 17 amino acids. The CDR3 reads CASSRTGGTGETYEQYF. CDR3 DNA sequence: TGTGCCAGCAGTCGGACAGGGGGGACGGGGGAGACCTACGAGCAGTACTTC.

In this sample, this clone turned up a few times. The V gene is TRBV30, the J gene TRBJ1-2; 10 bases map to TRBD1. CDR1 and CDR2 (germline): GTSNPN, SVGIG (reference sequence). The CDR3 length is 14 residues. J lost 7 bases, V lost 2 bases, and 7 bases had no gene match. CDR3 DNA sequence: TGTGCCTGGAGTCCAGGGGGGACAGGGGCTGGCTACACCTTC. Amino acid sequence: CAWSPGGTGAGYTF.

In nucleotides, the CDR3 is TGCAGCTCCTCCACCGGACAGGGGGCTACCGAGCAGTACTTC. This gives the protein CSSSTGQGATEQYF. V usage is TRBV29-1 and J usage is TRBJ2-7; 11 nucleotides agree with TRBD1. The J segment lost 6 bases and the V segment lost 8 bases, leaving 12 bases of the junction unmatched. Germline V CDR1 and CDR2: SQVTM, ANQGSEA. This CDR3 is built from 14 residues.

The chain has TRBV7-3 and TRBJ2-3, with D possibly matching TRBD2 (6 bases). Trimming cost V 5 bases and J 2 bases, with 14 bases left between them. The germline V gene has CDR1 SGHTA and CDR2 FQGTGA. The CDR3 extends over 15 amino acids. CDR3 in amino acids: CASSRGVADTDTQYF. CDR3 DNA sequence: TGTGCCAGCAGCCGCGGGGTAGCGGACACAGATACGCAGTATTTT.

The V and J genes are TRBV7-2 and TRBJ1-2, with a weak D call TRBD1 (5 bases). The CDR3 totals 16 residues. Per germline, CDR1 SGHTA and CDR2 FQGNSA. The ends were cut back, 3 bases at V and 11 bases at J, with 25 bases in the middle. The chain's CDR3 is CASSLGQYNFNAGYTF. The CDR3 nucleotides are TGTGCCAGCAGCTTGGGGCAGTACAACTTTAATGCGGGGTACACCTTC.

The rearrangement links TRBV3-1 (or the pseudogene TRBV3-2) to TRBJ2-7; TRBD1 is a possible D gene (5 bases). The CDR3 runs 13 residues. Per the germline V gene, CDR1 is LGHDT and CDR2 is YNNKEL (reference sequence). The V gene lost 4 bases and the J gene lost 6 bases, with 13 bases spanning the gap. This CDR3 is CASSLQDSSEQYF. In DNA form, the CDR3 reads TGTGCCAGCAGCCTACAAGACAGCAGCGAGCAGTACTTC.

The CDR3: CASSRLAGATYEQYF. CDR3 coding DNA: TGCGCCAGCAGTCGCCTAGCGGGAGCCACCTACGAGCAGTACTTC. This chain joins TRBV10-1 and TRBJ2-7; 10 bases are a match to TRBD2. The CDR3 runs to 15 residues. Per the germline V gene, CDR1 is WNHNN and CDR2 is SYGVQD (reference sequence). J gave up 2 bases and V 5 bases, and 6 bases lay outside the gene matches.

The chain links TRBV7-9 to TRBJ1-1, with D perhaps matching TRBD1 (5 bases). Germline lookup yields CDR1 SEHNR and CDR2 FQNEAQ (reference sequence). Trimming shortened V by 1 base and J by 6 bases, and 12 bases separated the two germline ends. This CDR3 is built from 14 residues. Here the CDR3 reads CASSLGSGLPEAFF. CDR3 nucleotide sequence: TGTGCCAGCAGCTTAGGTTCAGGGCTTCCTGAAGCTTTCTTT.